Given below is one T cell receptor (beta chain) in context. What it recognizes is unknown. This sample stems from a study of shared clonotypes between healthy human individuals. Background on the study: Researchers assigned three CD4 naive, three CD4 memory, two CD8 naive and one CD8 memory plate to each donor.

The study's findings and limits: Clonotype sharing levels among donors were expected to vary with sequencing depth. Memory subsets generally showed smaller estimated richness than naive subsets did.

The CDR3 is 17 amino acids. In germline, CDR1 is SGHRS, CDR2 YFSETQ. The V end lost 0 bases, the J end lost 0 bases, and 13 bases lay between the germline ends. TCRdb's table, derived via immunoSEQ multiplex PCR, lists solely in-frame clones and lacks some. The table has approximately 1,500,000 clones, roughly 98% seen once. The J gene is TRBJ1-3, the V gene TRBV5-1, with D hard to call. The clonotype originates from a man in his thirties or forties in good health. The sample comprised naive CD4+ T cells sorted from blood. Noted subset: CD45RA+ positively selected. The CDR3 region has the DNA TGCGCCAGCAGCTTGGTGGCCAGGAGGAACTCTGGAAACACCATATATTTT. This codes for CASSLVARRNSGNTIYF.